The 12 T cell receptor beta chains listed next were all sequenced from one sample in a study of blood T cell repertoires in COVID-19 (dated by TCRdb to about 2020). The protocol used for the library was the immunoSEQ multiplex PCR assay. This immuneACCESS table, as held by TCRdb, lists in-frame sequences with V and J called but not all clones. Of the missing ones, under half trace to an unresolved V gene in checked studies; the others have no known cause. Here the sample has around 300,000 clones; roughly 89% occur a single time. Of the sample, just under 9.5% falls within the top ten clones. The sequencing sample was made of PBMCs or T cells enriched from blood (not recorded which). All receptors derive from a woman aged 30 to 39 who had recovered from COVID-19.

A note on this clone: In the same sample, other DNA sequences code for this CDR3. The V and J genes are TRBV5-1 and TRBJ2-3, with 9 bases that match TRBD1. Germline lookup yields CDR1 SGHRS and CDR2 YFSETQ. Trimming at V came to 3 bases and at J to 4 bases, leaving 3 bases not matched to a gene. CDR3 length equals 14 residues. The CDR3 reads CASSSTGGPDTQYF. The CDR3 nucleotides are TGCGCCAGCAGCTCGACAGGGGGTCCAGATACGCAGTATTTT. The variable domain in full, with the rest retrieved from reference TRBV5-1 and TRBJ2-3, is KAGVTQTPRYLIKTRGQQVTLSCSPISGHRSVSWYQQTPGQGLQFLFEYFSETQRNKGNFPGRFSGRQFSNSRSEMNVSTLELGDSALYLCASSSTGGPDTQYFGPGTRLTVL.

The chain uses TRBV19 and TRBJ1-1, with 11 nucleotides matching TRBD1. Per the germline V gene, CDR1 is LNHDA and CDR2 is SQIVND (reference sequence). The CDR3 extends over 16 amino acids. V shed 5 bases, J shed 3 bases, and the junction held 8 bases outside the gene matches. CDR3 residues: CASSYAGTGGHTEAFF. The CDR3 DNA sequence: TGTGCCAGTAGTTACGCCGGGACAGGGGGGCACACTGAAGCTTTCTTT.

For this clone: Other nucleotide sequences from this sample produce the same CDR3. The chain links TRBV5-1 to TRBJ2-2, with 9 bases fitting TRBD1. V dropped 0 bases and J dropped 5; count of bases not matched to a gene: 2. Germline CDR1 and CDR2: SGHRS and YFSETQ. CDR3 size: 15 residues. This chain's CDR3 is CASSLGQGVTGELFF. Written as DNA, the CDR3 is TGCGCCAGCAGCTTGGGACAGGGGGTTACCGGGGAGCTGTTTTTT.

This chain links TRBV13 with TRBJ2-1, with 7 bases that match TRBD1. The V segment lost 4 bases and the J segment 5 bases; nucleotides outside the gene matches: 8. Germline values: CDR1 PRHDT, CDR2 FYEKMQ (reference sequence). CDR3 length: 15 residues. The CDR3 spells CASSSAGTANNEQFF. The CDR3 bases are TGTGCCAGCAGCTCGGCCGGGACAGCGAACAATGAGCAGTTCTTC.

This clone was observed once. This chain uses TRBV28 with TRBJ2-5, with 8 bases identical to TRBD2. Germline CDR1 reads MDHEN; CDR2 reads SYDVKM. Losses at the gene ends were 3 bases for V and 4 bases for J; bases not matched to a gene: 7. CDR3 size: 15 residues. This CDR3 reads CASSLGGLAGETQYF. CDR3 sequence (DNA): TGTGCCAGCAGTTTGGGGGGGCTAGCGGGAGAGACCCAGTACTTC.

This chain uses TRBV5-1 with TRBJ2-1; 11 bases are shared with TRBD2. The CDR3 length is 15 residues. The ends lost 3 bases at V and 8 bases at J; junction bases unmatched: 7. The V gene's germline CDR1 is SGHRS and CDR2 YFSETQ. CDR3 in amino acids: CASSSIAGGPYEQFF. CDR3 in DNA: TGCGCCAGCAGCTCGATAGCGGGAGGGCCGTATGAGCAGTTCTTC. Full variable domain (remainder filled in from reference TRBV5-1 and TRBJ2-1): KAGVTQTPRYLIKTRGQQVTLSCSPISGHRSVSWYQQTPGQGLQFLFEYFSETQRNKGNFPGRFSGRQFSNSRSEMNVSTLELGDSALYLCASSSIAGGPYEQFFGPGTRLTVL.

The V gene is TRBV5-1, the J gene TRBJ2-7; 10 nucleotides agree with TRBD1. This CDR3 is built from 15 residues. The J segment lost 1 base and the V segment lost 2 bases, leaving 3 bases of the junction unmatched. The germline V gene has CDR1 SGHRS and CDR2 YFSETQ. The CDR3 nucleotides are TGCGCCAGCAGCTTTGGGACAGGGGTTTCCTACGAGCAGTACTTC. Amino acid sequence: CASSFGTGVSYEQYF.

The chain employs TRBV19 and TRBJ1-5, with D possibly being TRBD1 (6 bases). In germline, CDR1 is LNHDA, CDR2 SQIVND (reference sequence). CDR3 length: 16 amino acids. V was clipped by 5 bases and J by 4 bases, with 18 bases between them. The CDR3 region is CASSRIGDTINQPQHF. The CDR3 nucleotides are TGTGCCAGTAGTCGGATCGGGGACACCATTAATCAGCCCCAGCATTTT.

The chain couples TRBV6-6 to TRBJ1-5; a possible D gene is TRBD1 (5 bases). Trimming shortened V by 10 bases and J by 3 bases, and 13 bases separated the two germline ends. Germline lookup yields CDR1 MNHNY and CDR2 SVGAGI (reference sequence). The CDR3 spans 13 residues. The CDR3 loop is CATAGGYNQPQHF. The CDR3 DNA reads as TGTGCCACCGCGGGGGGTTACAATCAGCCCCAGCATTTT.

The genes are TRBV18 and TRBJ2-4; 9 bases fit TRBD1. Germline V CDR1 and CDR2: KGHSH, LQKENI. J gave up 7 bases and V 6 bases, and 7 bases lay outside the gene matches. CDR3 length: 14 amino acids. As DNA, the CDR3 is TGTGCCAGCTCGCCTACCGGGACAGGGAACATTCAGTACTTC. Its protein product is CASSPTGTGNIQYF. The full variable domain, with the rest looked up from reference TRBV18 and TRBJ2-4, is NAGVMQNPRHLVRRRGQEARLRCSPMKGHSHVYWYRQLPEEGLKFMVYLQKENIIDESGMPKERFSAEFPKEGPSILRIQQVVRGDSAAYFCASSPTGTGNIQYFGAGTRLSVL.

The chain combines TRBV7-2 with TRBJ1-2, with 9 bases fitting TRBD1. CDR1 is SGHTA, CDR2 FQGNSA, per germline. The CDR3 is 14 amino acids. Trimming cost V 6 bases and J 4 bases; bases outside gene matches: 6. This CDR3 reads CASRTTGGGYGYTF. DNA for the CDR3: TGTGCCAGCAGAACGACAGGGGGAGGCTATGGCTACACCTTC.

The CDR3 DNA is TGTGCCAGCAGCTTACAAGGCCTAGCGCCACTGTACCAAGAGACCCAGTACTTC. Amino acids: CASSLQGLAPLYQETQYF. The chain joins TRBV7-8 to TRBJ2-5; TRBD2 might be the D (6 bases). V lost 2 bases to trimming and J lost 0 bases, with 19 bases between them. The CDR3 is 18 amino acids. Germline values: CDR1 SGHVS, CDR2 FQNEAQ.